This T cell receptor (beta chain) is drawn from a study of T cell changes during pregnancy in multiple sclerosis. CDR1 and CDR2 (germline): SEHNR, FQNEAQ (reference sequence). Trimming took 9 bases from V and 2 from J, leaving 14 bases between them. The CDR3 runs to 14 residues. This table comes from immunoSEQ multiplex PCR, and its TCRdb copy is limited to in-frame clones, with some not included. The profile shows 50,000 to 55,000 clones, approximately 90% of them singletons. The gene calls are TRBV7-9 and TRBJ1-5; D is perhaps TRBD1 (5 bases). The TCR was taken from a female donor with multiple sclerosis, enrolled in a pregnancy study. The material sequenced was CD4+ T cells from peripheral blood mononuclear cells, taken after pregnancy. In nucleotides, the CDR3 is TGTGCCAGTTGGGGGGGTCTTGGCAATCAGCCCCAGCATTTT. Amino acid sequence: CASWGGLGNQPQHF.